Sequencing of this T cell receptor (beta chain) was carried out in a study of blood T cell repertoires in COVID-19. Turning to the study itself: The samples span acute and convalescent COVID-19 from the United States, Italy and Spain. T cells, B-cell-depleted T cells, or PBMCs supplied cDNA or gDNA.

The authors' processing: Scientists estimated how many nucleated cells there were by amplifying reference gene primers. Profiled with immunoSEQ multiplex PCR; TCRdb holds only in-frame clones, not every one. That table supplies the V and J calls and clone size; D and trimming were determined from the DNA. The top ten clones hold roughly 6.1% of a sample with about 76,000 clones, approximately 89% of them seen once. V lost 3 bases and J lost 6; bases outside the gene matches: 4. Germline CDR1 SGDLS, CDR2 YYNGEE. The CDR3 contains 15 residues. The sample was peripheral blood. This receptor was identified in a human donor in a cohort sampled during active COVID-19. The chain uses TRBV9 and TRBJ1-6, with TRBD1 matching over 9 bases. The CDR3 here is CASSAGDRANSPLHF. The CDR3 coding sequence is TGTGCCAGCAGCGCCGGGGACAGGGCTAATTCACCCCTCCACTTT.